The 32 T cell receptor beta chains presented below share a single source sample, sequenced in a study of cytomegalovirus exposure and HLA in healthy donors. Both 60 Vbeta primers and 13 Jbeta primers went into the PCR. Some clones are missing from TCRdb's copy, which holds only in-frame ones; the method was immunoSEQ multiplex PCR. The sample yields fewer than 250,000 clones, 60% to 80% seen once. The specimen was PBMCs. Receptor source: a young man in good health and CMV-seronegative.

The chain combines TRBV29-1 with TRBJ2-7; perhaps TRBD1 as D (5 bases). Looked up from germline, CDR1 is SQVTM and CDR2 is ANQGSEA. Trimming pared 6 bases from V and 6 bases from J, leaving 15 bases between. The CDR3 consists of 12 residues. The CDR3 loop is CSVADSNSEQYF. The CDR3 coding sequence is TGCAGCGTCGCTGACAGTAACTCCGAGCAGTACTTC.

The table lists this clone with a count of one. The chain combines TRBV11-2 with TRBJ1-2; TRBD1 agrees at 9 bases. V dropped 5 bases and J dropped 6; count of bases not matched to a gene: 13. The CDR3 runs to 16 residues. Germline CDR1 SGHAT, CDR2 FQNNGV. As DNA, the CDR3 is TGTGCCAGCAGCACGCGAACAGGGGGCGGGATAGATGGCTACACCTTC. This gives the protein CASSTRTGGGIDGYTF.

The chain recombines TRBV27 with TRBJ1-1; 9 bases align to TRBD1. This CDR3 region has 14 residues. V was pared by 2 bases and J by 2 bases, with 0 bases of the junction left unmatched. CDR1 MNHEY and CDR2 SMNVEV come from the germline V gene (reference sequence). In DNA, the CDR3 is TGTGCCAGCAGTTTAACAGGGGGCAACACTGAAGCTTTCTTT. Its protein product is CASSLTGGNTEAFF.

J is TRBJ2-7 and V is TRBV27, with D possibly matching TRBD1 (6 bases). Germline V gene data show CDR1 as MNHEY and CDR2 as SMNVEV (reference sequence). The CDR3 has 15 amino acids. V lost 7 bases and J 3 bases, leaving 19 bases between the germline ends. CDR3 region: CASTLRQGTVYEQYF. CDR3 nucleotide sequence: TGTGCCAGCACTCTCCGCCAGGGGACGGTCTACGAGCAGTACTTC.

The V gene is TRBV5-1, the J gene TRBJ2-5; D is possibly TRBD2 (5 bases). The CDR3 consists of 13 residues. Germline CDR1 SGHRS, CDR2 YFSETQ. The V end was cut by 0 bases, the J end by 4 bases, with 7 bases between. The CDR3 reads CASSLGLAETQYF. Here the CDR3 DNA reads TGCGCCAGCAGCTTGGGGCTAGCAGAGACCCAGTACTTC.

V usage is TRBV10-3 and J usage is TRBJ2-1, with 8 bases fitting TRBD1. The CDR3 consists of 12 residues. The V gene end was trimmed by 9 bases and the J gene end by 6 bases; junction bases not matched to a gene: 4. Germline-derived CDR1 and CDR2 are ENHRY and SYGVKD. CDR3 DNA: TGTGCCATGAGAGACAGGGGCAATGAGCAGTTCTTC. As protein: CAMRDRGNEQFF.

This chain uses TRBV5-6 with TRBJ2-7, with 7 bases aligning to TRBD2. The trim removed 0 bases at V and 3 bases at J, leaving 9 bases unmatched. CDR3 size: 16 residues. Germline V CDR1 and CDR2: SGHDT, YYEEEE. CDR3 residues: CASSLARGSPFYEQYF. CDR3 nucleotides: TGTGCCAGCAGCTTGGCCCGCGGGAGTCCCTTCTACGAGCAGTACTTC.

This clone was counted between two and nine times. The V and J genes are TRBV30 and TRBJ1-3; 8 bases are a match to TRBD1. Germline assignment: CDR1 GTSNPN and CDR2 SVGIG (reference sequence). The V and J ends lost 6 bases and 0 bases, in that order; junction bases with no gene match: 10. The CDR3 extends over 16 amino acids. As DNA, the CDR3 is TGTGCCTGTGGAGGGCAGGGGGCAAGCTCTGGAAACACCATATATTTT. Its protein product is CACGGQGASSGNTIYF. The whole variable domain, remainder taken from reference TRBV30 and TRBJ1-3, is SQTIHQWPATLVQPVGSPLSLECTVEGTSNPNLYWYRQAAGRGLQLLFYSVGIGQISSEVPQNLSASRPQDRQFILSSKKLLLSDSGFYLCACGGQGASSGNTIYFGEGSWLTVV.

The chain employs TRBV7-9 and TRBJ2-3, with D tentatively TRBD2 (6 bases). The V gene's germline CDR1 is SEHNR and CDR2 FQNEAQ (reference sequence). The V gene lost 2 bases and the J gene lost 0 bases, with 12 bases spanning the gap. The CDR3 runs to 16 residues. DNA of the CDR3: TGTGCCAGCAGCTTATCGAGCGGGTCTAGCACAGATACGCAGTATTTT. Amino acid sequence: CASSLSSGSSTDTQYF. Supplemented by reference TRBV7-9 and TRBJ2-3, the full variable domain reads DTGVSQNPRHKITKRGQNVTFRCDPISEHNRLYWYRQTLGQGPEFLTYFQNEAQLEKSRLLSDRFSAERPKGSFSTLEIQRTEQGDSAMYLCASSLSSGSSTDTQYFGPGTRLTVL.

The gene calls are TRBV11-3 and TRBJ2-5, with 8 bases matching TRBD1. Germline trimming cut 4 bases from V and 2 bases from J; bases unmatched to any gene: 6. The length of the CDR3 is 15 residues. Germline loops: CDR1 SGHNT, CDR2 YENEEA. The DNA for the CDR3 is TGTGCCAGCAGCTCATACTACAGGGGGCAAGAGACCCAGTACTTC. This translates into CASSSYYRGQETQYF.

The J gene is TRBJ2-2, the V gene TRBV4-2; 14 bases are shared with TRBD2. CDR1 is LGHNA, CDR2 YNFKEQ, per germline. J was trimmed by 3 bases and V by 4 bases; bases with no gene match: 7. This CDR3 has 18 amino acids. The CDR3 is CASSPRLAGGPDTGELFF. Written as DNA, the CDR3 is TGTGCCAGCAGCCCCAGACTAGCGGGGGGGCCGGACACCGGGGAGCTGTTTTTT.

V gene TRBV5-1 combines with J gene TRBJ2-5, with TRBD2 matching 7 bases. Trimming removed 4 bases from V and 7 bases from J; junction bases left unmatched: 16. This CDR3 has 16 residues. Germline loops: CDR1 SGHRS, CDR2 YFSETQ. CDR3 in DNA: TGCGCCAGCAGCGAGGGAGGGTCATCGGCGTTGGGGACCCAGTACTTC. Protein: CASSEGGSSALGTQYF.

In DNA, the CDR3 is TGTGCCAGCAGCGCATGGGACAGTTGGAATGAAAAACTGTTTTTT. This translates into CASSAWDSWNEKLFF. The rearrangement links TRBV9 to TRBJ1-4; 7 positions agree with TRBD1. Germline loops: CDR1 SGDLS, CDR2 YYNGEE. V was pared by 3 bases and J by 5 bases, with 7 bases of the junction left unmatched. This CDR3 contains 15 residues.

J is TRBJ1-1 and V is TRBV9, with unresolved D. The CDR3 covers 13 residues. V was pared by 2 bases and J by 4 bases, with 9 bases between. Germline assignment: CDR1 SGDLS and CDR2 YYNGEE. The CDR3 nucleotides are TGTGCCAGCAGCGTTTTAGAGGCCACTGAAGCTTTCTTT. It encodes CASSVLEATEAFF.

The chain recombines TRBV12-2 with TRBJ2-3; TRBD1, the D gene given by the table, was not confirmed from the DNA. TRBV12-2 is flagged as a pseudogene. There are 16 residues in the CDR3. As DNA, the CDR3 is TGTGCAAGTCGACCTAAACCTGGACAGGGAACAGATACGCAGTATTTT. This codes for CASRPKPGQGTDTQYF.

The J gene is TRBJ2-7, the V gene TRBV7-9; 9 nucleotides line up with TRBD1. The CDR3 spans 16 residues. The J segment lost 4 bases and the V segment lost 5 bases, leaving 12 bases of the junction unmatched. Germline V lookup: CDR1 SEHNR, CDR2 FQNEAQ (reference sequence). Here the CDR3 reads CASSVNTPGQGYEQYF. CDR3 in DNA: TGTGCCAGCAGCGTGAACACTCCGGGACAGGGATACGAGCAGTACTTC.

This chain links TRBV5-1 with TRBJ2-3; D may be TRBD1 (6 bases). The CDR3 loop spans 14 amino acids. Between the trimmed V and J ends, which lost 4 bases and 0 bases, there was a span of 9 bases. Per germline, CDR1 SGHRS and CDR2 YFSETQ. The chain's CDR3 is CASSADSSTDTQYF. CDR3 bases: TGCGCCAGCAGCGCGGACAGTAGCACAGATACGCAGTATTTT. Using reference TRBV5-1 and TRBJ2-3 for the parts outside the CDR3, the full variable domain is KAGVTQTPRYLIKTRGQQVTLSCSPISGHRSVSWYQQTPGQGLQFLFEYFSETQRNKGNFPGRFSGRQFSNSRSEMNVSTLELGDSALYLCASSADSSTDTQYFGPGTRLTVL.

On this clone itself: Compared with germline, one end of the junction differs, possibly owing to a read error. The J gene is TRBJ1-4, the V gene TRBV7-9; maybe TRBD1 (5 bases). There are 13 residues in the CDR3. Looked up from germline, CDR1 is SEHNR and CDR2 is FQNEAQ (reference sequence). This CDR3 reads CSSSVGTGGKLFF. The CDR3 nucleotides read TGTTCCAGCAGTGTAGGGACCGGGGGAAAACTGTTTTTT.

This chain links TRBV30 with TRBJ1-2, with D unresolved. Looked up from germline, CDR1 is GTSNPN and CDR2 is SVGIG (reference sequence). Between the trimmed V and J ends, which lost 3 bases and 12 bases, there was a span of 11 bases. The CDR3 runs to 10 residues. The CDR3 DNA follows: TGTGCCTGGAGCCCAGGACTTCACACCTTC. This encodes CAWSPGLHTF. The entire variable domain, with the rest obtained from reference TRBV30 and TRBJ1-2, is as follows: SQTIHQWPATLVQPVGSPLSLECTVEGTSNPNLYWYRQAAGRGLQLLFYSVGIGQISSEVPQNLSASRPQDRQFILSSKKLLLSDSGFYLCAWSPGLHTFGSGTRLTVV.

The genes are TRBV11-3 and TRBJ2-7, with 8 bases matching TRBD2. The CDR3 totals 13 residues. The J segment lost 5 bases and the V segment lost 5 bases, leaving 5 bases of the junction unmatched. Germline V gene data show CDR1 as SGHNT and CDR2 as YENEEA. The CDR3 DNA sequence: TGTGCCAGCAGCCCCCCGGGGGGGGACGAGCAGTACTTC. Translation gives CASSPPGGDEQYF. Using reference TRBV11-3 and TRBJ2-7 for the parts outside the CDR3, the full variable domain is EAGVVQSPRYKIIEKKQPVAFWCNPISGHNTLYWYLQNLGQGPELLIRYENEEAVDDSQLPKDRFSAERLKGVDSTLKIQPAELGDSAVYLCASSPPGGDEQYFGPGTRLTVT.

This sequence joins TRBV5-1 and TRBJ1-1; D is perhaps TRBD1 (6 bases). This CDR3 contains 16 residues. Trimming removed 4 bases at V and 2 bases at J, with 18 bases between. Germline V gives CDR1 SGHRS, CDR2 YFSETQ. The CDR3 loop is CASSTQGRVSNTEAFF. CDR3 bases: TGCGCCAGCAGCACCCAGGGGAGGGTGTCTAACACTGAAGCTTTCTTT.

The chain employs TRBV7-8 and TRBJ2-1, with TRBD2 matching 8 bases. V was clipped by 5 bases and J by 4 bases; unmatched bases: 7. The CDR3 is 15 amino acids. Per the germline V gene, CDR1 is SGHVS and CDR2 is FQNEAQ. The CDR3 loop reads CASSVPGLEYNEQFF. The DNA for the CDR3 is TGTGCCAGCAGCGTTCCGGGACTAGAATACAATGAGCAGTTCTTC.

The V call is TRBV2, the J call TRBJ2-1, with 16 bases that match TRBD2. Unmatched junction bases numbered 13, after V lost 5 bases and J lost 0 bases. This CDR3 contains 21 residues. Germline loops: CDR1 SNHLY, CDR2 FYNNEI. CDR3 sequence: CASSQGLAGGPIPSSYNEQFF. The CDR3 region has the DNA TGTGCCAGCAGTCAGGGACTAGCGGGGGGGCCTATCCCCAGCTCCTACAATGAGCAGTTCTTC.

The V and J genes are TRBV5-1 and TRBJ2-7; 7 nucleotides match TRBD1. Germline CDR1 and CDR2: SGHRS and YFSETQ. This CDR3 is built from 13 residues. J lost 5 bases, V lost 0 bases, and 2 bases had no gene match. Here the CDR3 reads CASSLDTGDEQYF. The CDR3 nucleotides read TGCGCCAGCAGCTTGGATACAGGGGACGAGCAGTACTTC.

DNA for the CDR3: TGTGCCAGCAGTAAGGGGGGGCGGTCCGGGGAGCTGTTTTTT. Its translation is CASSKGGRSGELFF. V is TRBV6-5 and J is TRBJ2-2; weak D call: TRBD2 (7 bases). Germline CDR1 MNHEY, CDR2 SVGAGI. Trimming shortened V by 5 bases and J by 6 bases, and 13 bases separated the two germline ends. The CDR3 loop spans 14 amino acids.

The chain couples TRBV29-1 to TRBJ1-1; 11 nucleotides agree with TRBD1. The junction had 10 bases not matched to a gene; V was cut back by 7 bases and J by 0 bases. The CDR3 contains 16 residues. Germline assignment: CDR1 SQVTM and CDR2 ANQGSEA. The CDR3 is CSADRDRGTLNTEAFF. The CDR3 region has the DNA TGCAGCGCTGACCGGGACAGGGGGACCTTGAACACTGAAGCTTTCTTT.

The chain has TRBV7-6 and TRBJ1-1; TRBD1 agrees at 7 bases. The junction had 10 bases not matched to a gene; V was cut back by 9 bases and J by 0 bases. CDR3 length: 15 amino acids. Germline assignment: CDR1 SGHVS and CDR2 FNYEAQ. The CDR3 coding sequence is TGTGCCAGTATGCATCCCGGGACAGTGAACACTGAAGCTTTCTTT. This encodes CASMHPGTVNTEAFF. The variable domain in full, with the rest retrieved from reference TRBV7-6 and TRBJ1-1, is GAGVSQSPRYKVTKRGQDVALRCDPISGHVSLYWYRQALGQGPEFLTYFNYEAQQDKSGLPNDRFSAERPEGSISTLTIQRTEQRDSAMYRCASMHPGTVNTEAFFGQGTRLTVV.

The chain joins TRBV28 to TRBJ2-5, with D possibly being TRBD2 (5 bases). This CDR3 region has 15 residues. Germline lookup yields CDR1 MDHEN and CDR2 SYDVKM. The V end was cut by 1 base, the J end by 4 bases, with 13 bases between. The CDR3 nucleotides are TGTGCCAGCAGTTTATTTCGACTAATCCCAGAGACCCAGTACTTC. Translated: CASSLFRLIPETQYF.

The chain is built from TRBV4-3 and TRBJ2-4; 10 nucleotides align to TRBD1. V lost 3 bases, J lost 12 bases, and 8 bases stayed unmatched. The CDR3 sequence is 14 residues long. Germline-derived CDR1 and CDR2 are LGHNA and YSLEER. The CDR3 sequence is CASSHAATGGGQYF. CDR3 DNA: TGCGCCAGCAGCCACGCCGCGACAGGGGGCGGTCAGTACTTC.

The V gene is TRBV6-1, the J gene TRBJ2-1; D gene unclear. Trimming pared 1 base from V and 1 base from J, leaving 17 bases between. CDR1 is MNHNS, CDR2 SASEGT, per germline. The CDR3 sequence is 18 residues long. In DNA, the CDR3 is TGTGCCAGCAGTGAAGGGGCCCTCTACGTGAAGTCCTACAATGAGCAGTTCTTC. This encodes CASSEGALYVKSYNEQFF.

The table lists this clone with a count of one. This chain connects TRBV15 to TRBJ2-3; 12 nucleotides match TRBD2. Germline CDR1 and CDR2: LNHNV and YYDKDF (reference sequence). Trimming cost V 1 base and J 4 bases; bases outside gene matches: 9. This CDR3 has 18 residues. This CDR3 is CATSRGRSSGGASDTQYF. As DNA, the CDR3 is TGTGCCACCAGCAGAGGTCGGTCTAGCGGGGGGGCCTCAGATACGCAGTATTTT.

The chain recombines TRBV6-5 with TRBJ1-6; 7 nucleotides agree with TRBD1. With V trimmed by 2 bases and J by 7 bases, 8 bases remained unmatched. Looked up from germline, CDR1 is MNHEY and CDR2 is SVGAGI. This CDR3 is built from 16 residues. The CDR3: CASSYGAGGGNSPLHF. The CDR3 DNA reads TGTGCCAGCAGTTACGGTGCAGGGGGTGGGAATTCACCCCTCCACTTT.